Following are 22 T cell receptor beta chains from one sample sequenced in a study of low-dose radiotherapy and immunotherapy resistance in tumors. The time point was: after trial treatment. Treatment described: LDRT plus nivolumab, ipilimumab, low-dose cyclophosphamide and aspirin (RACIN trial). First-strand cDNA relied on TRAV- and TRBV-specific primers spanning alpha and beta chains. A constant-region primer paired with the V-primer adapter amplified TCRs over 20 PCR cycles. TCRdb itself ran the reads through MiXCR, one entry per CDR3 protein. The sample holds some 100,000 distinct CDR3 sequences; 20% to 25% are singletons and the top ten take around 13%. The sequences come from PBMCs, collected after low-dose radiotherapy plus immunotherapy. These receptors were taken from a female donor with ovarian cancer.

The sample holds a few counts of this clonotype. The chain has TRBV20-1 and TRBJ2-1, with 7 positions matching TRBD2. The germline V gene encodes CDR1 DFQATT and CDR2 SNEGSKA (reference sequence). This CDR3 comprises 17 residues. Trimming took 0 bases from V and 0 from J; bases not matched to a gene: 8. CDR3 region: CSARDRRLAASYNEQFF. CDR3 DNA sequence: TGCAGTGCTAGAGATCGTCGGCTAGCGGCCTCCTACAATGAGCAGTTCTTC.

This clonotype appeared a few times. V usage is TRBV12-3 or TRBV12-4 and J usage is TRBJ1-5; no clear D gene. V was clipped by 10 bases and J by 5 bases, with 15 bases between them. CDR3 length equals 13 residues. In nucleotides, the CDR3 is TGTGCCACCCGAGTGGGCGGAGATCAGCCCCAGCATTTT. Its protein product is CATRVGGDQPQHF.

On this clonotype itself: A far larger clone is only one base removed, so a read error is likely. This rearrangement joins TRBV11-2 to TRBJ2-2; unclear D gene. The length of the CDR3 is 14 residues. Per germline, CDR1 SGHAT and CDR2 FQNNGV. V was cut by 4 bases and J by 5 bases, with 11 bases left in between. The CDR3: CASSSNQLTGELFF. DNA of the CDR3: TGTGCCAGCAGCTCAAACCAACTAACCGGGGAGCTGTTTTTT.

This clonotype was seen a handful of times. CDR3 in DNA: TGTGCCAGCAGTGAAAGTGACTGGGGGTCACCCCTCCACTTT. Amino acids: CASSESDWGSPLHF. This chain uses TRBV25-1 with TRBJ1-6, with D maybe TRBD1 (5 bases). V was cut by 2 bases and J by 10 bases, with 12 bases left in between. The CDR3 consists of 14 residues. Germline assignment: CDR1 MGHDK and CDR2 SYGVNS.

This clonotype was seen ten or more times. The CDR3 nucleotides read TGTGCCAGCAGTTCTCCGGGACCGAGGCTCTACGAGCAGTACTTC. Its protein is CASSSPGPRLYEQYF. The rearrangement joins TRBV2 to TRBJ2-7, with D perhaps matching TRBD1 or TRBD2 (5 bases each). V gave up 5 bases and J gave up 3 bases, with 17 bases separating them. This CDR3 spans 15 amino acids. Germline V gives CDR1 SNHLY, CDR2 FYNNEI.

This clonotype was found many times. This chain uses TRBV5-6 with TRBJ2-5; 12 bases match TRBD2. The CDR3 is made up of 16 amino acids. V shed 6 bases, J shed 2 bases, and the junction held 8 bases outside the gene matches. Germline-derived CDR1 and CDR2 are SGHDT and YYEEEE. In DNA, the CDR3 is TGTGCCAGCAACCCACCCGGACTAGCGGGACAAGAGACCCAGTACTTC. Its translation: CASNPPGLAGQETQYF.

In its sample, this clonotype was seen many times. This chain joins TRBV6-1 and TRBJ2-7; 8 positions match TRBD1. Trimming cost V 5 bases and J 3 bases; bases outside gene matches: 9. The CDR3 is 15 residues long. CDR1 MNHNS and CDR2 SASEGT come from the germline V gene. CDR3 sequence reads: CASSPGTGGLYEQYF. The CDR3 coding sequence is TGTGCCAGCAGTCCGGGTACAGGGGGACTCTACGAGCAGTACTTC.

This clonotype was seen at least ten times. Its ends do not fully match the called genes, so a read error is possible. The J gene is TRBJ2-7, the V gene TRBV12-3 or TRBV12-4, with TRBD2 matching 10 bases. This CDR3 is built from 15 residues. The CDR3 DNA sequence: TGTGCCAGCCGTTTAGGTAGCGGGAGGTCCTACGAGCAGTACTTC. Its protein product is CASRLGSGRSYEQYF.

Comments on this clonotype: One base separates it from a far larger clone, so it is likely a read error. The chain couples TRBV5-5 to TRBJ2-7; 7 bases are a match to TRBD2. This CDR3 contains 15 residues. Germline-derived CDR1 and CDR2 are SGHKS and YYEKEE (reference sequence). Losses at the gene ends were 3 bases for V and 7 bases for J; bases not matched to a gene: 13. The CDR3 DNA sequence: TGTGCCAGCAGCTGGGCTAGCGGCTCCTACAATGAGCAGTACTTC. This encodes CASSWASGSYNEQYF.

Comment on this clonotype: A far larger clone is a single base away, which makes a read error likely. This chain uses TRBV6-2 or TRBV6-3 with TRBJ2-7; D remains ambiguous. The CDR3 consists of 11 residues. Per germline, CDR1 MNHEY and CDR2 SVGEGT. The V end lost 6 bases, the J end lost 6 bases, and 9 bases lay between the germline ends. CDR3 sequence reads: CASSILSEQYF. In DNA form, the CDR3 reads TGTGCCAGCAGCATTCTTAGCGAGCAGTACTTC.

On this clonotype: A read error is the likely source, as a far larger clone sits one nucleotide away. The genes are TRBV5-1 and TRBJ2-7; tentative D call: TRBD1 (6 bases). V was cut by 3 bases and J by 7 bases, with 23 bases left in between. Germline V gene data show CDR1 as SGHRS and CDR2 as YFSETQ. The CDR3 length is 16 residues. CDR3 amino acids: CASSWVRVGAYNEQYF. The CDR3 nucleotides read TGCGCCAGCAGCTGGGTTCGTGTGGGGGCATACAATGAGCAGTACTTC.

In the case of this clonotype: A clone one base away is much larger, so this may be a read error. The CDR3 loop reads CASSLVGTGVMYTEAFF. In DNA form, the CDR3 reads TGTGCCAGCAGCTTAGTCGGGACAGGGGTGATGTACACTGAAGCTTTCTTT. The chain employs TRBV11-3 and TRBJ1-1; 10 bases are a match to TRBD1. The J segment lost 3 bases and the V segment lost 1 base, leaving 8 bases of the junction unmatched. The germline V gene encodes CDR1 SGHNT and CDR2 YENEEA. The CDR3 is 17 residues long.

This clonotype was recorded many times. This chain joins TRBV5-4 and TRBJ2-1; 7 bases align to TRBD2. The CDR3 sequence is 15 residues long. J gave up 3 bases and V 4 bases, and 7 bases lay outside the gene matches. CDR1 SGHNT and CDR2 YYREEE come from the germline V gene (reference sequence). CDR3 loop: CASSPGTTIYNEQFF. In DNA, the CDR3 is TGTGCCAGCAGCCCCGGGACTACAATCTACAATGAGCAGTTCTTC.

This clonotype occurred many times. The chain employs TRBV3-1 and TRBJ2-1; TRBD2 matches 12 bases. Germline V CDR1 and CDR2: LGHDT, YNNKEL (reference sequence). CDR3 length equals 17 residues. The J segment lost 0 bases and the V segment lost 5 bases, leaving 5 bases of the junction unmatched. CDR3 protein: CASSTRTSGVSYNEQFF. CDR3 DNA: TGTGCCAGCAGCACCCGGACTAGCGGGGTCTCCTACAATGAGCAGTTCTTC.

This clonotype was observed many times. The rearrangement links TRBV29-1 to TRBJ2-5; a weak D match, TRBD2 (5 bases). The CDR3 length is 13 residues. V lost 3 bases and J 2 bases, leaving 10 bases between the germline ends. CDR1 and CDR2 (germline): SQVTM, ANQGSEA. The CDR3 DNA sequence: TGCAGCGTTGAGAGGAGGCAGCAAGAGACCCAGTACTTC. This gives the protein CSVERRQQETQYF. The entire variable domain, with the rest obtained from reference TRBV29-1 and TRBJ2-5, is as follows: SAVISQKPSRDICQRGTSLTIQCQVDSQVTMMFWYRQQPGQSLTLIATANQGSEATYESGFVIDKFPISRPNLTFSTLTVSNMSPEDSSIYLCSVERRQQETQYFGPGTRLLVL.

This clonotype was detected ten times or more. In DNA, the CDR3 is TGTGCCAGTAGTATTGACAGGGGCGATGAGCAGTTCTTC. Its protein product is CASSIDRGDEQFF. The rearrangement links TRBV19 to TRBJ2-1; TRBD1 agrees at 8 bases. This CDR3 is 13 amino acids long. The V gene end was trimmed by 3 bases and the J gene end by 8 bases; junction bases not matched to a gene: 3. The germline CDR1 and CDR2 sequences are LNHDA and SQIVND (reference sequence).

This clonotype has ten or more counts. J is TRBJ2-1 and V is TRBV5-1; D is possibly TRBD1 or TRBD2 (6 bases each). The CDR3 extends over 14 amino acids. Between the trimmed V and J ends, which lost 0 bases and 8 bases, there was a span of 12 bases. The germline CDR1 and CDR2 sequences are SGHRS and YFSETQ. The chain's CDR3 is CASSLEGGADEQFF. The CDR3 region has the DNA TGCGCCAGCAGCTTGGAGGGGGGCGCGGATGAGCAGTTCTTC.

The sample holds many counts of this clonotype. The chain is built from TRBV7-8 and TRBJ2-2; 9 nucleotides match TRBD2. CDR3 size: 15 residues. Germline V gene data show CDR1 as SGHVS and CDR2 as FQNEAQ. V trimming: 7 bases; J trimming: 5 bases; junction bases outside the gene matches: 8. The CDR3 reads CASNPLAGRTGELFF. CDR3 coding DNA: TGTGCCAGCAACCCACTAGCGGGTCGGACCGGGGAGCTGTTTTTT.

This clonotype was observed at least ten times. This sequence joins TRBV6-5 and TRBJ1-1; D not resolved. Between the trimmed V and J ends, which lost 6 bases and 1 base, there was a span of 6 bases. CDR3 size: 12 residues. The germline gives CDR1 MNHEY, CDR2 SVGAGI. In DNA form, the CDR3 reads TGTGCCAGCAGCGGAGGGAACACTGAAGCTTTCTTT. It codes for CASSGGNTEAFF.

This clonotype was counted ten times or more. CDR3 protein: CASSLGGNRQGSYEQYF. CDR3 in DNA: TGTGCCAGCAGCTTAGGCGGTAATCGACAGGGCTCCTACGAGCAGTACTTC. The rearrangement joins TRBV7-2 to TRBJ2-7; 7 bases match TRBD1. CDR3 length: 17 residues. Germline V gene data show CDR1 as SGHTA and CDR2 as FQGNSA. V was pared by 1 base and J by 0 bases, with 9 bases of the junction left unmatched.

Ten or more counts support this clonotype. V gene TRBV24-1 combines with J gene TRBJ2-2; possible D gene TRBD2, 6 bases. The CDR3 covers 15 residues. The V and J ends lost 6 bases and 1 base respectively, with 11 bases between them. From germline, CDR1 is KGHDR and CDR2 SFDVKD. CDR3 nucleotide sequence: TGTGCCACCAGTCAACCGGGACTGAACACCGGGGAGCTGTTTTTT. Protein sequence: CATSQPGLNTGELFF.

This sequence joins TRBV2 and TRBJ2-6; maybe TRBD2 (5 bases). This CDR3 has 16 amino acids. The V gene lost 7 bases and the J gene lost 5 bases, with 18 bases spanning the gap. Germline V gene sequence: CDR1 SNHLY, CDR2 FYNNEI. CDR3 in amino acids: CASNLRLLGRANVLTF. The CDR3 DNA reads as TGTGCCAGCAACCTCCGACTCCTCGGGAGGGCCAACGTCCTGACTTTC.